This T cell receptor (beta chain) was retrieved from a study of cytomegalovirus exposure and HLA in healthy donors. Trimming pared 6 bases from V and 0 bases from J, leaving 6 bases between. The CDR3 totals 13 residues. Germline V gene data show CDR1 as SQVTM and CDR2 as ANQGSEA. Vbeta (60) and Jbeta (13) primers were used in the PCR. Measured with immunoSEQ multiplex PCR; TCRdb has only the in-frame clones, and not every one. Altogether 150,000 to 200,000 clones are present, 75% being singletons, with the ten largest covering about 7.6%. This clone has just one count. The sample has other DNA sequences that encode this CDR3 too.

The sequence derives from a woman aged 40 to 50 in good health and CMV-seropositive. The chain has TRBV29-1 and TRBJ2-6, with D maybe TRBD1 (5 bases). Sequenced input: PBMCs. The CDR3 coding sequence is TGCAGCGTAGGGGCCTCTGGGGCCAACGTCCTGACTTTC. Amino acid sequence: CSVGASGANVLTF.